Sequencing of this T cell receptor beta chain was carried out in a study of blood T cell repertoires in COVID-19. For the study at large: The United States, Italy and Spain provided the acute and convalescent COVID-19 samples.

In the authors' methods: Estimation of nucleated cell counts was performed using reference gene primer amplification. TCRdb's copy holds only in-frame clones and misses some; the assay was immunoSEQ multiplex PCR. V, J and clone size were drawn from that table, and D and trimming were deduced from the DNA. In the table there are about 210,000 clones, around 90% of which are singletons. Only one count was recorded for this clone. The germline V and J ends were trimmed by 5 bases and 4 bases, with 17 bases remaining between them. The CDR3 totals 16 residues. Germline assignment: CDR1 SEHNR and CDR2 FQNEAQ (reference sequence).

The sequence derives from a man between 60 and 75 years old with acute or convalescent COVID-19. The sample taken for sequencing was peripheral blood. The genes are TRBV7-9 and TRBJ1-4, with D unclear. The DNA of the CDR3 is TGTGCCAGCAGCCTTACAGTGCTCGTCAGTAATGAAAAACTGTTTTTT. It encodes CASSLTVLVSNEKLFF.